One TCR beta chain is described in this entry. The antigen remains unidentified. Some clones are missing from TCRdb's copy, which holds only in-frame ones; the method was immunoSEQ multiplex PCR. The sample contains approximately 91,000 clones, around 87% of which appear only once. This record comes from a study of OX40 agonist ivuxolimab in advanced cancers. Broader study findings: At 0.1-3.0 mg/kg, partial responders had clonal expansion among the lowest observed. Averaging showed that CD8+ T cells had more expanded clones than CD4+ did.

The clonotype comes from an adult with an advanced solid tumor such as melanoma, head and neck, liver or kidney cancer. The sample consisted of CD4+ or CD8+ T cells sorted from blood, taken in a trial of the OX40 agonist ivuxolimab.

The CDR3, as DNA: TGTGCCATCAGTGGTGTCCAAGAGACCCAGTACTTC. Protein sequence: CAISGVQETQYF. This chain connects TRBV10-3 to TRBJ2-5; D ambiguous. Trimming removed 4 bases from V and 1 base from J, with 4 bases in between. The germline gives CDR1 ENHRY, CDR2 SYGVKD. The CDR3 totals 12 residues.